The source of this TCR beta chain is a study of cytomegalovirus exposure and HLA in healthy donors. Primers: 60 Vbeta forward and 13 Jbeta reverse. The repertoire was sequenced with immunoSEQ multiplex PCR; TCRdb's copy has only in-frame clones and lacks some. Found here are 80,000 to 100,000 clones; the top ten clones hold 15%. CDR3 length equals 11 residues. The V gene lost 6 bases and the J gene lost 4 bases, with 4 bases spanning the gap. Germline lookup yields CDR1 MNHEY and CDR2 SVGAGI. In regard to this clone: The antigen remains unidentified. This same CDR3 is encoded by further DNA sequences in the sample.

Study conclusions and caveats: There were some V segments, including TRBV6-2 and TRBV6-3, excluded as indistinguishable.

The sequence came from a man in his fifties or sixties in good health and CMV-seropositive. The chain links TRBV6-5 to TRBJ1-3; D is undetermined. The material sequenced was PBMCs. CDR3 in amino acids: CASRLGNTIYF. The CDR3 bases are TGTGCCAGCAGACTAGGAAACACCATATATTTT.